These 6 T cell receptor beta chains were all obtained from the same sample, sequenced in a study of blood T cells in healthy people across ages. Primers used in a second PCR of about 7 to 11 cycles were a sample-barcoded 5' primer and a J-beta primer mix. TCRdb independently ran MiXCR on the 5' RACE reads; one entry per CDR3 protein. Of some 1.4 million distinct CDR3 sequences in the sample, around 39% were seen once. The sequencing input was blood. These receptors were obtained from a woman aged 18 to 35 in good health.

The V call is TRBV5-1, the J call TRBJ2-7; 9 positions match TRBD2. V shed 1 base, J shed 7 bases, and the junction held 15 bases outside the gene matches. The CDR3 spans 17 residues. Looked up from germline, CDR1 is SGHRS and CDR2 is YFSETQ. The CDR3 protein is CASSLTYVAGGPEEQYF. CDR3 bases: TGCGCCAGCAGCTTGACATACGTGGCGGGAGGGCCGGAAGAGCAGTACTTC. The full variable domain, with the rest looked up from reference TRBV5-1 and TRBJ2-7, is KAGVTQTPRYLIKTRGQQVTLSCSPISGHRSVSWYQQTPGQGLQFLFEYFSETQRNKGNFPGRFSGRQFSNSRSEMNVSTLELGDSALYLCASSLTYVAGGPEEQYFGPGTRLTVT.

This clonotype was counted only a few times. The CDR3: CASSEYRGDGYTF. The CDR3 DNA reads TGTGCCAGCAGTGAATACAGGGGCGATGGCTACACCTTC. This chain connects TRBV6-1 to TRBJ1-2; 7 bases line up with TRBD1. This CDR3 region has 13 residues. Germline CDR1 is MNHNS and CDR2 is SASEGT. V shed 2 bases, J shed 6 bases, and the junction held 3 bases outside the gene matches.

The chain carries TRBV30 and TRBJ2-1; D may be TRBD1 (6 bases). The CDR3 spans 11 residues. V gave up 0 bases and J gave up 9 bases, with 6 bases separating them. The germline V gene has CDR1 GTSNPN and CDR2 SVGIG (reference sequence). CDR3 residues: CAWSVGGEQFF. In nucleotides, the CDR3 is TGTGCCTGGAGTGTAGGGGGTGAGCAGTTCTTC.

This clonotype was counted a few times. V is TRBV5-6 and J is TRBJ2-1; 10 positions match TRBD1. V shed 6 bases and J 6 bases; nucleotides not matched to a gene: 21. CDR1 and CDR2 (germline): SGHDT, YYEEEE. This CDR3 comprises 19 residues. CDR3 amino acids: CASNPSWDRGLIGGNEQFF. DNA for the CDR3: TGTGCCAGCAACCCAAGCTGGGACAGGGGACTGATAGGCGGCAATGAGCAGTTCTTC.

The chain has TRBV4-2 and TRBJ1-5; a possible D gene is TRBD1 (5 bases). This CDR3 spans 16 amino acids. Deletions cut 0 bases from V and 5 bases from J, with 14 bases between. Looked up from germline, CDR1 is LGHNA and CDR2 is YNFKEQ. CDR3 nucleotide sequence: TGTGCCAGCAGCCAAGATTATTCGGGGGACTATCAGCCCCAGCATTTT. Protein: CASSQDYSGDYQPQHF.

The CDR3 nucleotides are TGTGCCATCAGCCGCGGGCTAGCGGGAACTACAACGGGGGAGCAGTACTTC. Translated, it gives CAISRGLAGTTTGEQYF. J is TRBJ2-7 and V is TRBV10-3, with 9 bases fitting TRBD2. With V trimmed by 6 bases and J by 7 bases, 19 bases remained unmatched. The CDR3 runs to 17 residues. CDR1 is ENHRY and CDR2 is SYGVKD in the germline V gene.